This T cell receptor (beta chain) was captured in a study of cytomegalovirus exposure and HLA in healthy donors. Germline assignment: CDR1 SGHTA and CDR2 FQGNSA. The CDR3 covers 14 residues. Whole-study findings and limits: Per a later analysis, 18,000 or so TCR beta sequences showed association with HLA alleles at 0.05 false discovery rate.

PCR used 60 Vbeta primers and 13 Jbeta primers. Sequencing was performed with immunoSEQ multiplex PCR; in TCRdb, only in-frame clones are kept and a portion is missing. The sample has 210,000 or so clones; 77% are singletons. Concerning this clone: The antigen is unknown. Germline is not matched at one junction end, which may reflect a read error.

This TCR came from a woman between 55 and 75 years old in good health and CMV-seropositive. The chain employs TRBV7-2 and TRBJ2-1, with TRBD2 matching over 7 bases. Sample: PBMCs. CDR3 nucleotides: TGTGCCAGCACCTTACTAGCGCGCTACAATGAGCAGTTCTTC. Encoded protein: CASTLLARYNEQFF.